Shown below are 22 T cell receptor beta chains from a single sample sequenced in a study of blood T cell repertoires in COVID-19. The data were produced by immunoSEQ multiplex PCR, yet TCRdb's version contains in-frame clones alone and is incomplete. This sample yields about 440,000 clones, of which about 87% are seen a single time; roughly 12% belongs to the top ten. What was sequenced was peripheral blood. Receptor source: a woman aged 45 to 65 with COVID-19, enrolled during active disease.

The V gene is TRBV7-6, the J gene TRBJ2-3; maybe TRBD1 (5 bases). The germline CDR1 and CDR2 sequences are SGHVS and FNYEAQ. This CDR3 has 16 residues. Trimming left V 1 base short and J 2 bases short, with 13 bases between. Here the CDR3 reads CASSLGVTVFTDTQYF. The DNA of the CDR3 is TGTGCCAGCAGCTTAGGGGTGACAGTATTCACAGATACGCAGTATTTT.

V and J are TRBV2 and TRBJ2-5, with 9 nucleotides matching TRBD2. The germline V gene has CDR1 SNHLY and CDR2 FYNNEI. The CDR3 loop spans 20 amino acids. V shed 2 bases, J shed 1 base, and the junction held 17 bases outside the gene matches. CDR3 residues: CASSEFRRGGGNPRQETQYF. The CDR3 nucleotides read TGTGCCAGCAGTGAATTTCGGCGGGGGGGCGGTAATCCCCGCCAAGAGACCCAGTACTTC.

The chain links TRBV19 to TRBJ2-5, with 9 bases identical to TRBD1. V shed 5 bases, J shed 5 bases, and the junction held 9 bases outside the gene matches. CDR1 and CDR2 from the germline V gene are LNHDA and SQIVND (reference sequence). This CDR3 has 15 residues. This CDR3 is CASSSGTGNGETQYF. The CDR3 bases are TGTGCCAGTAGTTCCGGGACAGGGAACGGGGAGACCCAGTACTTC.

The rearrangement links TRBV7-3 to TRBJ2-3; D possibly corresponds to TRBD2 (6 bases). From germline, CDR1 is SGHTA and CDR2 FQGTGA. The length of the CDR3 is 14 residues. V shed 5 bases and J shed 5 bases, with 14 bases lying between them. The CDR3 protein is CASSGAGGQDTQYF. The DNA of the CDR3 is TGTGCCAGCAGCGGGGCAGGAGGGCAAGATACGCAGTATTTT.

The chain uses TRBV28 and TRBJ1-2, with TRBD1 matching 9 bases. Germline V gene lookup returns CDR1 MDHEN and CDR2 SYDVKM. The CDR3 consists of 14 residues. Trimming cost V 6 bases and J 7 bases; bases outside gene matches: 9. The CDR3 protein is CASSLGQGFGGYTF. CDR3 coding DNA: TGTGCCAGCAGCCTGGGACAGGGTTTCGGTGGCTACACCTTC.

The chain recombines TRBV6-6 with TRBJ2-3; TRBD2 might be the D (6 bases). CDR3 size: 10 residues. Germline lookup yields CDR1 MNHNY and CDR2 SVGAGI (reference sequence). The CDR3 reads CAASGGTQYF. As DNA, the CDR3 is TGTGCGGCGTCCGGGGGAACGCAGTATTTT.

The chain combines TRBV19 with TRBJ2-1; 11 bases are a match to TRBD2. V lost 5 bases and J lost 9; bases outside the gene matches: 6. The CDR3 has 14 amino acids. In germline, CDR1 is LNHDA, CDR2 SQIVND (reference sequence). CDR3 DNA: TGTGCCAGTAGTCTTAGCGGGGGGGCCGGTGAGCAGTTCTTC. Translation: CASSLSGGAGEQFF.

The chain is built from TRBV27 and TRBJ1-6, with D uncertain. The length of the CDR3 is 13 residues. Trimming removed 8 bases at V and 6 bases at J, with 11 bases between. Looked up from germline, CDR1 is MNHEY and CDR2 is SMNVEV (reference sequence). The CDR3 bases are TGTGCCAGCGCCCTTGGGAGTAATTCACCCCTCCACTTT. Translated: CASALGSNSPLHF.

In this sample, this clone turned up once. The genes are TRBV29-1 and TRBJ1-2; D gene unclear. CDR1 is SQVTM and CDR2 is ANQGSEA in the germline V gene. V lost 1 base and J lost 8, with 5 bases in between. CDR3 length: 10 amino acids. CDR3 coding DNA: TGCAGCGTTGAAGCGGTCGGCTACACCTTC. Protein sequence: CSVEAVGYTF.

CDR3 residues: CASTGGVDPTEAFF. The CDR3 DNA reads as TGTGCCAGCACGGGAGGGGTTGACCCAACTGAAGCTTTCTTT. This chain links TRBV2 with TRBJ1-1, with D tentatively TRBD1 (5 bases). This CDR3 comprises 14 residues. Germline assignment: CDR1 SNHLY and CDR2 FYNNEI. The V and J ends lost 7 bases and 5 bases respectively, with 17 bases between them.

There are a few counts of this clone. The CDR3 DNA sequence: TGTGCCTGGACGACAGGGGCGAGCACTGAAGCTTTCTTT. Protein product: CAWTTGASTEAFF. The chain couples TRBV30 to TRBJ1-1; TRBD1 matches 8 bases. The CDR3 length is 13 residues. Germline V gene sequence: CDR1 GTSNPN, CDR2 SVGIG (reference sequence). With V trimmed by 4 bases and J by 4 bases, 5 bases remained unmatched.

This chain uses TRBV5-5 with TRBJ2-5; 9 nucleotides match TRBD1. From germline, CDR1 is SGHKS and CDR2 YYEKEE (reference sequence). With 1 base clipped from V and 4 bases from J, the junction kept 2 bases outside the gene matches. The CDR3 is made up of 14 amino acids. CDR3 sequence: CASSLTGGGETQYF. For the CDR3, the DNA is TGTGCCAGCAGCTTGACAGGGGGCGGAGAGACCCAGTACTTC.

CDR3 nucleotides: TGCGCCAGCAGCCCTCGGGGACAGGTTACCTACGAGCAGTACTTC. As protein: CASSPRGQVTYEQYF. The genes are TRBV5-1 and TRBJ2-7; 8 bases align to TRBD1. The junction had 8 bases not matched to a gene; V was cut back by 4 bases and J by 2 bases. The CDR3 loop spans 15 amino acids. Germline V lookup: CDR1 SGHRS, CDR2 YFSETQ.

V is TRBV28 and J is TRBJ2-2, with no clear D. The CDR3 has 13 residues. Trimming removed 4 bases from V and 2 bases from J, with 5 bases in between. Germline-derived CDR1 and CDR2 are MDHEN and SYDVKM. The CDR3, as DNA: TGTGCCAGCAGTTCCCTCAACACCGGGGAGCTGTTTTTT. Translation: CASSSLNTGELFF.

This clone was detected only once. Different DNA sequences within this sample yield the same CDR3. The V and J genes are TRBV5-1 and TRBJ2-2; 8 bases fit TRBD1. The germline V gene has CDR1 SGHRS and CDR2 YFSETQ. This CDR3 has 15 residues. J lost 1 base, V lost 2 bases, and 1 base had no gene match. The CDR3 nucleotides read TGCGCCAGCAGCTTAGACAGGGGGAACACCGGGGAGCTGTTTTTT. Translation: CASSLDRGNTGELFF.

The rearrangement links TRBV28 to TRBJ1-1, with D perhaps matching TRBD1 (5 bases). The CDR3 sequence is 11 residues long. The V end was cut by 3 bases, the J end by 12 bases, with 11 bases between. Germline lookup yields CDR1 MDHEN and CDR2 SYDVKM. This CDR3 is CASSLGLQTFF. CDR3 sequence (DNA): TGTGCCAGCAGTTTGGGGCTTCAAACTTTCTTT.

The chain recombines TRBV23-1 with TRBJ2-3; the D is unclear. TRBV23-1 carries the ORF label, with uncertain function. V lost 7 bases, J lost 1 base, and 15 bases lay in between. The CDR3 sequence is 15 residues long. CDR3 loop: CASNQDCQCTDTQYF. As DNA, the CDR3 is TGCGCCAGCAACCAAGACTGTCAATGCACAGATACGCAGTATTTT.

The table lists this clone with a count of one. The J gene is TRBJ2-7, the V gene TRBV6-5; 7 positions match TRBD1. Trimming cost V 6 bases and J 3 bases; bases outside gene matches: 11. CDR1 and CDR2 (germline): MNHEY, SVGAGI. The CDR3 runs 15 residues. CDR3 sequence (DNA): TGTGCCAGCAGCGACAGGGAAATGAAGGGCTACGAGCAGTACTTC. Protein sequence: CASSDREMKGYEQYF.

The chain has TRBV25-1 and TRBJ2-3; maybe TRBD1 (6 bases). CDR1 and CDR2 (germline): MGHDK, SYGVNS. Between the trimmed V and J ends, which lost 3 bases and 3 bases, there was a span of 16 bases. The CDR3 length is 16 residues. This chain's CDR3 is CASSDPTGRRTDTQYF. The CDR3 DNA reads as TGTGCCAGCAGTGACCCTACAGGGAGAAGGACAGATACGCAGTATTTT.

J is TRBJ2-5 and V is TRBV5-1, with 8 bases lining up with TRBD1. The CDR3 runs to 14 residues. V was pared by 2 bases and J by 1 base, with 1 base of the junction left unmatched. Germline V gene sequence: CDR1 SGHRS, CDR2 YFSETQ. CDR3 DNA: TGCGCCAGCAGCTTTCAGGGGGCCCAAGAGACCCAGTACTTC. Translation gives CASSFQGAQETQYF.

J is TRBJ2-2 and V is TRBV27; perhaps TRBD2 as D (5 bases). Trimming shortened V by 3 bases and J by 7 bases, and 9 bases separated the two germline ends. The CDR3 totals 13 residues. The germline V gene encodes CDR1 MNHEY and CDR2 SMNVEV (reference sequence). The CDR3 loop is CASSFPGNGELFF. CDR3 bases: TGTGCCAGCAGTTTTCCGGGAAACGGGGAGCTGTTTTTT.

The count of this clone is one. The rearrangement uses TRBV11-2 and TRBJ2-5, with D maybe TRBD1 (6 bases). Trimming removed 7 bases from V and 1 base from J, with 13 bases in between. CDR3 length: 14 residues. The germline V gene has CDR1 SGHAT and CDR2 FQNNGV. Written as DNA, the CDR3 is TGTGCCAGCACCATCACAGGGTCCCAAGAGACCCAGTACTTC. This sequence encodes CASTITGSQETQYF.